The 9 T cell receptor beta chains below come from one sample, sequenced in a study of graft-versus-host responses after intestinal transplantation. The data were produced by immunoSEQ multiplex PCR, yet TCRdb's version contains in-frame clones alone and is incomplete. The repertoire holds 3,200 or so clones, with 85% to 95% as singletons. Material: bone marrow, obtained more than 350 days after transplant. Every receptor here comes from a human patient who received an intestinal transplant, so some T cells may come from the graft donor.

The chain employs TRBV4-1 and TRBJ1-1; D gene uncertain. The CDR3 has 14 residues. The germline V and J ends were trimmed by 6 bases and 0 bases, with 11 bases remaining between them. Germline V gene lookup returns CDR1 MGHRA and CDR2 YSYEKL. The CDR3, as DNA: TGCGCCAGCAGACTAAGCGGTTTGAACACTGAAGCTTTCTTT. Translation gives CASRLSGLNTEAFF.

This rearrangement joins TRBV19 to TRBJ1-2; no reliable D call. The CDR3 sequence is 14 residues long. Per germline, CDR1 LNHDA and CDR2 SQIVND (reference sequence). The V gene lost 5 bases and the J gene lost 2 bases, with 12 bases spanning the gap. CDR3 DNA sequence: TGTGCCAGTAGTGAGGCTCCAAAGAACTATGGCTACACCTTC. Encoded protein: CASSEAPKNYGYTF.

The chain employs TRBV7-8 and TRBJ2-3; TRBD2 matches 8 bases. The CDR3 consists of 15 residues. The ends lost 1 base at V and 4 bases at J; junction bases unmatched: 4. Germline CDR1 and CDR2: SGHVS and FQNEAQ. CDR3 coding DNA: TGTGCCAGCAGCTTAGACGGGAGGGCCCCAGATACGCAGTATTTT. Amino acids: CASSLDGRAPDTQYF.

The CDR3 spells CASSEVGRYTEAFF. The CDR3 DNA follows: TGTGCCAGCAGTGAAGTAGGTCGGTACACTGAAGCTTTCTTT. The rearrangement links TRBV6-1 to TRBJ1-1; no definite D call. CDR1 is MNHNS and CDR2 is SASEGT in the germline V gene. This CDR3 has 14 residues. Trimming removed 1 base from V and 3 bases from J, with 9 bases in between.

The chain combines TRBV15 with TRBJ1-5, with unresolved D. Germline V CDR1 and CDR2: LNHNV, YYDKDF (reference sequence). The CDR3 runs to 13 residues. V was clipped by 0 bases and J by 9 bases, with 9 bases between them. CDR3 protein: CATSRDPEGPQHF. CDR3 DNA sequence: TGTGCCACCAGCAGAGATCCGGAAGGGCCCCAGCATTTT. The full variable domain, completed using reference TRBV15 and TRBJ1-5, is DAMVIQNPRYQVTQFGKPVTLSCSQTLNHNVMYWYQQKSSQAPKLLFHYYDKDFNNEADTPDNFQSRRPNTSFCFLDIRSPGLGDTAMYLCATSRDPEGPQHFGDGTRLSIL.

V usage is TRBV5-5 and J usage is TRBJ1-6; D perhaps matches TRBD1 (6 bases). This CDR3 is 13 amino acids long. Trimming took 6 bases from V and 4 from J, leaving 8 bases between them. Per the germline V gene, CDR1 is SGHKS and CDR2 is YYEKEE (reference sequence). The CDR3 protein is CASIGQYNSPLHF. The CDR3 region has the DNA TGTGCCAGCATAGGACAGTATAATTCACCCCTCCACTTT.

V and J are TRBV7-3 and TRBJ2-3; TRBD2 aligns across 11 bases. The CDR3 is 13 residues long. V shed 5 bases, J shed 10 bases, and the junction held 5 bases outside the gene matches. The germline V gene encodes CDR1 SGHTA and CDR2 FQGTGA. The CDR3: CASSDRLAGPQYF. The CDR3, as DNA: TGTGCCAGCAGCGACCGACTAGCGGGGCCGCAGTATTTT.

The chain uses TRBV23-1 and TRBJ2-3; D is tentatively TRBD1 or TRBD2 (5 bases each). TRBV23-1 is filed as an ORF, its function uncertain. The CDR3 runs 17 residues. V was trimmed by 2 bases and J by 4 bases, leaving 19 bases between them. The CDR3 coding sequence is TGCGCCAGCAGTCAAAAACTAAGGCCGGGACGGCCAGATACGCAGTATTTT. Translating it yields CASSQKLRPGRPDTQYF.

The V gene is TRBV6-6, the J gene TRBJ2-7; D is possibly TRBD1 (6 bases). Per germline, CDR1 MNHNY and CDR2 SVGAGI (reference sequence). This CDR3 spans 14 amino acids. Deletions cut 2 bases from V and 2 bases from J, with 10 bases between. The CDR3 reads CASSYGAGAYEQYF. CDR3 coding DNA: TGTGCCAGCAGTTACGGGGCAGGGGCCTACGAGCAGTACTTC.